This T cell receptor beta chain was sequenced for a study of cytomegalovirus exposure and HLA in healthy donors. Researchers ran the PCR with 60 Vbeta and 13 Jbeta primers. Sequencing used immunoSEQ multiplex PCR; TCRdb keeps in-frame clones, though not all of them. The sample records 120,000 or so clones, 60% to 85% being singletons. This CDR3 spans 13 amino acids. Germline V lookup: CDR1 MDHEN, CDR2 SYDVKM. V was cut by 8 bases and J by 2 bases, with 9 bases left in between. The sample consisted of PBMCs. The sequence came from a man younger than 40 in good health and CMV-seronegative. V is TRBV28 and J is TRBJ2-2; D unclear. The CDR3 loop is CASPSANTGELFF. For the CDR3, the DNA is TGTGCCAGCCCTAGTGCAAACACCGGGGAGCTGTTTTTT. Full variable domain (rest looked up from reference TRBV28 and TRBJ2-2): DVKVTQSSRYLVKRTGEKVFLECVQDMDHENMFWYRQDPGLGLRLIYFSYDVKMKEKGDIPEGYSVSREKKERFSLILESASTNQTSMYLCASPSANTGELFFGEGSRLTVL.